This entry describes one T cell receptor (beta chain). The antigen is unknown. Only in-frame clones appear in the TCRdb table, and some are missing; sequencing was by immunoSEQ multiplex PCR. Among about 80,000 clones listed, under 95% were seen once. The data belong to a study of brain T cells in children with intractable seizures. Germline V gene lookup returns CDR1 SNHLY and CDR2 FYNNEI. The CDR3 length is 15 residues. The ends were cut back, 6 bases at V and 0 bases at J, with 14 bases in the middle. Study-level results: Only CDR3 sequence similarity suggested viral specificity, without known HCMV serostatus.

This TCR was recovered from a girl aged 2-10 years with Rasmussen encephalitis and intractable seizures. Sequencing was performed on peripheral blood, taken at surgery. V gene TRBV2 combines with J gene TRBJ1-1, with D tentatively TRBD1 (5 bases). The CDR3 DNA reads as TGTGCCAGCAGCCGGGACCAAATATTGAACACTGAAGCTTTCTTT. It encodes CASSRDQILNTEAFF.